This T cell receptor (beta chain) was identified during a study of T cells in Graves' hyperthyroidism and ophthalmopathy. About the study: Peripheral blood collection took place at initial diagnosis, before any treatment.

Overall study results and limits: Most clonotypes expanded in the thyroid (above 0.001) were also present in blood.

This clonotype was counted many times. What it recognizes is unknown. The investigators amplified TCR beta CDR3 regions from RNA transcripts. First-round RT-PCR of the TCR CDR3 relied on the HTBI primer set. TCRdb redid the calling of the multiplex PCR reads with MiXCR, one entry per CDR3 protein. Here the sample spans 50,000 to 60,000 distinct CDR3 sequences, around half being singletons. The V and J ends lost 0 bases and 4 bases respectively, with 16 bases between them. This CDR3 has 16 amino acids. Germline loops: CDR1 MNHEY, CDR2 SVGEGT. This chain links TRBV6-2 or TRBV6-3 with TRBJ2-7, with a tentative D call TRBD1 (6 bases). This receptor was obtained from a woman younger than 45 with Graves' ophthalmopathy. The sample taken for sequencing was blood. For the CDR3, the DNA is TGTGCCAGCAGTTACTCGCGGAAGCAGGGGACGTACGAGCAGTACTTC. Residues: CASSYSRKQGTYEQYF.